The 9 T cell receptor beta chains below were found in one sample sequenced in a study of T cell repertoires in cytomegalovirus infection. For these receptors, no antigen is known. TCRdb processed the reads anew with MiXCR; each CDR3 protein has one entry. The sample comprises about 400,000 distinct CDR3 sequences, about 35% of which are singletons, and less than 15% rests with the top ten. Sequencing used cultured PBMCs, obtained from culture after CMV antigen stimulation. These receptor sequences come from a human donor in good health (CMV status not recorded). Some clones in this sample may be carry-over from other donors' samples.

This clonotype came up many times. The CDR3 is CASSLWGQNTEAFF. CDR3 in DNA: TGTGCCAGCAGCTTATGGGGACAGAACACTGAAGCTTTCTTT. The chain employs TRBV7-2 and TRBJ1-1; D perhaps matches TRBD1 (6 bases). Germline CDR1 reads SGHTA; CDR2 reads FQGNSA. The CDR3 contains 14 residues. V was pared by 2 bases and J by 1 base, with 8 bases between.

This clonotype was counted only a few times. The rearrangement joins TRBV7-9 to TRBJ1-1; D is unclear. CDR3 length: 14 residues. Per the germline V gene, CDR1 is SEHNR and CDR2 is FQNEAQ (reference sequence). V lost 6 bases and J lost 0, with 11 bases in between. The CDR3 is CASRSTRMNTEAFF. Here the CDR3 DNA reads TGTGCCAGCAGGTCGACACGTATGAACACTGAAGCTTTCTTT.

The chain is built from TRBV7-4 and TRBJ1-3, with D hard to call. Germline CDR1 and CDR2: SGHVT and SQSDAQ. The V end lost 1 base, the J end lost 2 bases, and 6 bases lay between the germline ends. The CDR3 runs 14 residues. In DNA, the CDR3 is TGTGCCAGCAGCTTAGTTGGGACTGGAAACACCATATATTTT. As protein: CASSLVGTGNTIYF.

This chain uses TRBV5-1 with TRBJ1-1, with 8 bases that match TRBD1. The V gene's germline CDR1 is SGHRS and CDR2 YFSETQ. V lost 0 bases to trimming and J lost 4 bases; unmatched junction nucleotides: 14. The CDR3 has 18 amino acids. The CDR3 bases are TGCGCCAGCAGCTTGGGTCTGTCAGGGGGCGTTCTGAGCACTGAAGCTTTCTTT. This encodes CASSLGLSGGVLSTEAFF. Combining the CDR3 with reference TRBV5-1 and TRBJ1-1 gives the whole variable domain KAGVTQTPRYLIKTRGQQVTLSCSPISGHRSVSWYQQTPGQGLQFLFEYFSETQRNKGNFPGRFSGRQFSNSRSEMNVSTLELGDSALYLCASSLGLSGGVLSTEAFFGQGTRLTVV.

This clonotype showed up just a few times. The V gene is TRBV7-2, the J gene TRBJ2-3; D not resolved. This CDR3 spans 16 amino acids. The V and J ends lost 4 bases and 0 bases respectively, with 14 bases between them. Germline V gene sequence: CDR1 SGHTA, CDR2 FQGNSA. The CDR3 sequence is CASSWYSSPSTDTQYF. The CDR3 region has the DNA TGTGCCAGCAGCTGGTACTCAAGTCCTAGCACAGATACGCAGTATTTT.

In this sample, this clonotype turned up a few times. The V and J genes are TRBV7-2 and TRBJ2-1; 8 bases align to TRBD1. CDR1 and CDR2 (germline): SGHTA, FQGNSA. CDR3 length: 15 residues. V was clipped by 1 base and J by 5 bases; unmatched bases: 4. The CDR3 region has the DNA TGTGCCAGCAGCTTAGACGGCAGGGGGCACAATGAGCAGTTCTTC. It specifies CASSLDGRGHNEQFF.

CDR3 sequence: CASSLDLLGSGGGNEQFF. CDR3 coding DNA: TGTGCCAGCAGCTTAGATCTCCTGGGGTCAGGGGGCGGGAATGAGCAGTTCTTC. J is TRBJ2-1 and V is TRBV11-3; 8 nucleotides line up with TRBD1. The CDR3 is made up of 18 amino acids. Per the germline V gene, CDR1 is SGHNT and CDR2 is YENEEA. V dropped 0 bases and J dropped 7; count of bases not matched to a gene: 14.

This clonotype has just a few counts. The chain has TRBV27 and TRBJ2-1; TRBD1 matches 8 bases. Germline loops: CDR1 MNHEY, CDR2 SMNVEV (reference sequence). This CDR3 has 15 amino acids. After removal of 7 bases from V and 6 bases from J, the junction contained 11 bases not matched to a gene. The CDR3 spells CASTLGQGAFNEQFF. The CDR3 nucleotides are TGTGCCAGCACCCTAGGGCAGGGGGCATTCAATGAGCAGTTCTTC.

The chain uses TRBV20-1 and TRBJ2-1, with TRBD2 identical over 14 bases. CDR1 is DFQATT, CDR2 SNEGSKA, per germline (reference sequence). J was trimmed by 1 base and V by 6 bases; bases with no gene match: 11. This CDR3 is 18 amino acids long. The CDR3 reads CSALTSGRGIGSYNEQFF. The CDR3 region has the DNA TGCAGTGCCTTGACTAGCGGGAGGGGGATTGGGTCCTACAATGAGCAGTTCTTC.